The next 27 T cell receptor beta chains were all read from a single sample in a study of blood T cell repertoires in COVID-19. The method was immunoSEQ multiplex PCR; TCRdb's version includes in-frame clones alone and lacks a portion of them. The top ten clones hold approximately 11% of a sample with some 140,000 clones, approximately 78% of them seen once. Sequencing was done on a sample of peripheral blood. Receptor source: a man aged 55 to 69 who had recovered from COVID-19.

The DNA of the CDR3 is TGTGCCAGCAGCCAACAGCCCCGGGAGCTGTTTTTT. This gives the protein CASSQQPRELFF. The V call is TRBV7-2, the J call TRBJ2-2; no clear D. Germline CDR1 is SGHTA and CDR2 is FQGNSA. This CDR3 is built from 12 residues. Trimming pared 5 bases from V and 9 bases from J, leaving 10 bases between.

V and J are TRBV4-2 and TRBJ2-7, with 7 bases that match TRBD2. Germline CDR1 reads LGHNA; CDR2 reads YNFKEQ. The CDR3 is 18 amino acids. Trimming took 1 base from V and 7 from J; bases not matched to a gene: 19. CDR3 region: CASSQVQGGVSLSGEQYF. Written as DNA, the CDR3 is TGTGCCAGCAGCCAAGTTCAGGGAGGGGTATCGTTGAGTGGTGAGCAGTACTTC.

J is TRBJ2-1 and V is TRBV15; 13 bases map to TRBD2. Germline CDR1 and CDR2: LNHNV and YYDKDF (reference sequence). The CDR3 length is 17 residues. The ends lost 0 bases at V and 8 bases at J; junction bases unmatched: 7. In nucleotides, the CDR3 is TGTGCCACCAGCAGAGATGGAACTAGCGGGAGGGCCGATGAGCAGTTCTTC. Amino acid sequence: CATSRDGTSGRADEQFF.

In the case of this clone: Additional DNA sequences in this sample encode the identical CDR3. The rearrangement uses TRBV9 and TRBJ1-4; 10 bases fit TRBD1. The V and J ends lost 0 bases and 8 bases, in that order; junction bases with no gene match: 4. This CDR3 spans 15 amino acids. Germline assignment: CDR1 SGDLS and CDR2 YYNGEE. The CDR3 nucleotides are TGTGCCAGCAGCGTAGGGACAGGGGGAGGCGAAAAACTGTTTTTT. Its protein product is CASSVGTGGGEKLFF.

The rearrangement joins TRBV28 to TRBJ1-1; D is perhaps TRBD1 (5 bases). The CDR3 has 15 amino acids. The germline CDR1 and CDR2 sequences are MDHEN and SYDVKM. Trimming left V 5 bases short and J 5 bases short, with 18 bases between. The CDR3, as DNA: TGTGCCAGCAGTCCCTCCTCGGGGGGTAGGACTGAAGCTTTCTTT. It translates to CASSPSSGGRTEAFF. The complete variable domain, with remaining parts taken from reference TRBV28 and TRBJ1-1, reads DVKVTQSSRYLVKRTGEKVFLECVQDMDHENMFWYRQDPGLGLRLIYFSYDVKMKEKGDIPEGYSVSREKKERFSLILESASTNQTSMYLCASSPSSGGRTEAFFGQGTRLTVV.

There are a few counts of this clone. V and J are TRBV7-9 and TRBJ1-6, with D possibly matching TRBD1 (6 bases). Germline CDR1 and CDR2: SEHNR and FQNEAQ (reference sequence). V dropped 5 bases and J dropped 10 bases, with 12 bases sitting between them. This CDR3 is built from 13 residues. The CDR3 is CASSRDTFSPLHF. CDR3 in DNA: TGTGCCAGCAGCAGGGACACGTTCTCACCCCTCCACTTT.

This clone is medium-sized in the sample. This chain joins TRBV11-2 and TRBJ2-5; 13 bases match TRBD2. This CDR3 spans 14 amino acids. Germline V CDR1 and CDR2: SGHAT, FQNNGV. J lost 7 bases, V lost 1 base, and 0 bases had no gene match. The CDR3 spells CASSLGTSGGTQYF. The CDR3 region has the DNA TGTGCCAGCAGCTTAGGGACTAGCGGGGGGACCCAGTACTTC.

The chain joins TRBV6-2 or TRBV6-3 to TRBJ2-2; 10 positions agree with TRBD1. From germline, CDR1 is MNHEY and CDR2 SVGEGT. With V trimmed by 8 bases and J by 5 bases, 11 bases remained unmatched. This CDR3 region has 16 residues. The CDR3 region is CASGQTGTGATGELFF. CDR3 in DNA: TGTGCCAGCGGCCAAACCGGGACAGGGGCGACCGGGGAGCTGTTTTTT.

CDR3: CASSGQGASSYNSPLHF. The CDR3 nucleotides read TGTGCCAGCAGTGGACAGGGGGCCAGCTCCTATAATTCACCCCTCCACTTT. The chain employs TRBV27 and TRBJ1-6, with TRBD1 matching 11 bases. V shed 5 bases, J shed 0 bases, and the junction held 3 bases outside the gene matches. The germline V gene encodes CDR1 MNHEY and CDR2 SMNVEV (reference sequence). The CDR3 spans 17 residues.

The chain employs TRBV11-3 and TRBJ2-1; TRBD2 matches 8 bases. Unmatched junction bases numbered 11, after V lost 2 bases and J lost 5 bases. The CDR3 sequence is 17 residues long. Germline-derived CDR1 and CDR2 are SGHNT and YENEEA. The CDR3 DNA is TGTGCCAGCAGCTTATACTCCCCCGGAGCGGGGGACAATGAGCAGTTCTTC. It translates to CASSLYSPGAGDNEQFF.

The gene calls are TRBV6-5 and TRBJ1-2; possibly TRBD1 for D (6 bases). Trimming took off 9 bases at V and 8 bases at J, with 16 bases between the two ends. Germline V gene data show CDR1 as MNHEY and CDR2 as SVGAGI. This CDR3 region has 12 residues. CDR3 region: CASWGRTGGYTF. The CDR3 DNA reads TGTGCCAGTTGGGGGCGGACGGGCGGCTACACCTTC.

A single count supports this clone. The CDR3 sequence: CASSPRQGRDSGNTIYF. CDR3 nucleotides: TGTGCCAGCAGCCCCCGACAGGGAAGGGATTCTGGAAACACCATATATTTT. This chain uses TRBV7-9 with TRBJ1-3; 7 bases are shared with TRBD1. J was trimmed by 1 base and V by 5 bases; bases with no gene match: 11. This CDR3 has 17 residues. Germline V CDR1 and CDR2: SEHNR, FQNEAQ (reference sequence).

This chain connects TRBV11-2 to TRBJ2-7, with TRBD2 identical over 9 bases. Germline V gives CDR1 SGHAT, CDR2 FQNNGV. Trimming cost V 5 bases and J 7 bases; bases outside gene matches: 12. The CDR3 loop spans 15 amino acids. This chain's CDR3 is CASSRGLARAGEQYF. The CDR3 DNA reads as TGTGCCAGCAGCCGTGGACTAGCGAGAGCTGGGGAGCAGTACTTC. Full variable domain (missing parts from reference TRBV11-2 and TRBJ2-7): EAGVAQSPRYKIIEKRQSVAFWCNPISGHATLYWYQQILGQGPKLLIQFQNNGVVDDSQLPKDRFSAERLKGVDSTLKIQPAKLEDSAVYLCASSRGLARAGEQYFGPGTRLTVT.

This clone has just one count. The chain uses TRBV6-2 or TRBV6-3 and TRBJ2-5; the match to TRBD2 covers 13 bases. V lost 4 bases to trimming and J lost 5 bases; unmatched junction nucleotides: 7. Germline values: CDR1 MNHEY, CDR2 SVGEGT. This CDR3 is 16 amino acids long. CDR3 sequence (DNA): TGTGCCAGCAGTTTCCGGACTAGCGGGAGCGGTGAGACCCAGTACTTC. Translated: CASSFRTSGSGETQYF.

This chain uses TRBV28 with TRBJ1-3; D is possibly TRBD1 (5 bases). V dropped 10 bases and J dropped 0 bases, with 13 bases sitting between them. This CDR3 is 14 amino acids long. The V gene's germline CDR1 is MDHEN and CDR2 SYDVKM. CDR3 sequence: CATRGGSSGNTIYF. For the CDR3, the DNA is TGTGCCACCCGGGGGGGGAGCTCTGGAAACACCATATATTTT.

The CDR3 reads CASSPDSAEQYF. In DNA, the CDR3 is TGTGCCAGCAGCCCGGACAGCGCCGAGCAGTACTTC. This chain links TRBV5-4 with TRBJ2-7; D is perhaps TRBD1 (6 bases). The CDR3 has 12 amino acids. V was clipped by 4 bases and J by 6 bases, with 11 bases between them. Germline loops: CDR1 SGHNT, CDR2 YYREEE (reference sequence).

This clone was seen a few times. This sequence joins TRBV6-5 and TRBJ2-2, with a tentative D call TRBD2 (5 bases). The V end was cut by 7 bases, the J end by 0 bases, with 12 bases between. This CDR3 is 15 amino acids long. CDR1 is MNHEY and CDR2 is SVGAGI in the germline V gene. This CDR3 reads CASTSLRANTGELFF. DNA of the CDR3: TGTGCCAGCACCTCGCTGAGGGCGAACACCGGGGAGCTGTTTTTT.

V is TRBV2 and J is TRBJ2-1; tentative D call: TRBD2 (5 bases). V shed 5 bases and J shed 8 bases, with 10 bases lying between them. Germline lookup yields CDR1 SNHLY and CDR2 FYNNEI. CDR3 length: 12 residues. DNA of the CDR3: TGTGCCAGCAGTACGGACTCGGATGAGCAGTTCTTC. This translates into CASSTDSDEQFF.

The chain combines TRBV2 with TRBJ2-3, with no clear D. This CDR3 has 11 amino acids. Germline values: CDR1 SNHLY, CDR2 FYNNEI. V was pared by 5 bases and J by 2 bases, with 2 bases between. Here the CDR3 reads CASSYTDTQYF. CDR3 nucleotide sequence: TGTGCCAGCAGTTACACAGATACGCAGTATTTT. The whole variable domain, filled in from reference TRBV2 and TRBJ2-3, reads EPEVTQTPSHQVTQMGQEVILRCVPISNHLYFYWYRQILGQKVEFLVSFYNNEISEKSEIFDDQFSVERPDGSNFTLKIRSTKLEDSAMYFCASSYTDTQYFGPGTRLTVL.

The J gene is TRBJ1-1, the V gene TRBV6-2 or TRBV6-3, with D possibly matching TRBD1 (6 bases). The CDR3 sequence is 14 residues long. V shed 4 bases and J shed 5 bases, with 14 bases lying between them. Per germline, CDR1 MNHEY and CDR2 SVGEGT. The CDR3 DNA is TGTGCCAGCAGTTTCGGACAGCTACCTACTGAAGCTTTCTTT. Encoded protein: CASSFGQLPTEAFF.

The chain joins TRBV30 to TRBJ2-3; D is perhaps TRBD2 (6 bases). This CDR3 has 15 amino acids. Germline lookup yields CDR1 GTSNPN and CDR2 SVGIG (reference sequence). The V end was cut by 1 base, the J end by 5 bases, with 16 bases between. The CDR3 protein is CAWSGGLASGDTQYF. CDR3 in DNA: TGTGCCTGGAGTGGGGGACTCGCCTCCGGAGATACGCAGTATTTT.

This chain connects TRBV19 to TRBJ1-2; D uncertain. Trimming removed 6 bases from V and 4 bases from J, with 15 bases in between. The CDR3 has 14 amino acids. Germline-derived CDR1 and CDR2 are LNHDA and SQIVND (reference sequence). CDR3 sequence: CASSLGREGYGYTF. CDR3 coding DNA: TGTGCCAGTAGCCTAGGACGGGAGGGCTATGGCTACACCTTC.

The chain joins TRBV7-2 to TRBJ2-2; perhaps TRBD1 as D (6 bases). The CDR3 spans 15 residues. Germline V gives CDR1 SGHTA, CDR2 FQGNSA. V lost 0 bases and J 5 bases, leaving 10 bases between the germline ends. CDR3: CASSLAPGETGELFF. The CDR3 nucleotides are TGTGCCAGCAGCTTAGCTCCAGGGGAAACCGGGGAGCTGTTTTTT. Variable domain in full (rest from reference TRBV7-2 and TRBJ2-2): GAGVSQSPSNKVTEKGKDVELRCDPISGHTALYWYRQSLGQGLEFLIYFQGNSAPDKSGLPSDRFSAERTGGSVSTLTIQRTQQEDSAVYLCASSLAPGETGELFFGEGSRLTVL.

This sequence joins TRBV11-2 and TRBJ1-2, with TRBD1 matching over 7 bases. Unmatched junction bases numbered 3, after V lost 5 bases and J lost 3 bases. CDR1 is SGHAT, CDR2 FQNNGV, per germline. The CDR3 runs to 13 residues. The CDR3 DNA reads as TGTGCCAGCAGCCGGGGACAGCACTATGGCTACACCTTC. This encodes CASSRGQHYGYTF.

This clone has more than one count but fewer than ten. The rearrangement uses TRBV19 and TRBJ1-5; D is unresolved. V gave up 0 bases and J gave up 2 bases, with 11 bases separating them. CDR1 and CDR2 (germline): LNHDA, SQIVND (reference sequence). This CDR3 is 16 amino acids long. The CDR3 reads CASSIDRVGRNQPQHF. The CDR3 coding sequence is TGTGCCAGTAGTATAGATCGGGTAGGTCGCAATCAGCCCCAGCATTTT.

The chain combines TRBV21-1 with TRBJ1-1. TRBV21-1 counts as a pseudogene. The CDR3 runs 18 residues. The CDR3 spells CASSKVTGSRIGPTEAFF. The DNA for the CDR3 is TGTGCCAGCAGCAAAGTTACGGGGAGTAGGATCGGCCCCACTGAAGCTTTCTTT.

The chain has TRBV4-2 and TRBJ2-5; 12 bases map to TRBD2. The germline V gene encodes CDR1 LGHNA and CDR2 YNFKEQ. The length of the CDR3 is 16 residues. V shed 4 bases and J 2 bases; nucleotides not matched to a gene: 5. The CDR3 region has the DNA TGTGCCAGCAGCCCAAGGACTAGCGGGATACAAGAGACCCAGTACTTC. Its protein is CASSPRTSGIQETQYF.